This is a list of T cell receptor beta chains from one sample in a study of glioma-infiltrating T cells after dendritic cell vaccination. TCRdb's table, derived via immunoSEQ multiplex PCR, lists solely in-frame clones and lacks some. Seen here are tens of thousands of clones, approximately 90% observed once, and the top ten hold 3% to 3.5%. The starting material was blood, obtained before dendritic cell vaccination. These receptor sequences come from a human donor with glioblastoma. Each CDR3 is given with its conserved first and last residue. Fields, in order: clone size, D gene, J gene, V gene, CDR3 DNA, CDR3 protein. The D gene is left open where the match is weak. Size is stated for part of the rows, as once, few or many counts, or as a class when the clone is expanded.

.,TRBD1,TRBJ1-2,TRBV5-4,TGTGCCAGCAGCTCATATGCTCAGGGGGCGAGTGGCTACACCTTC,CASSSYAQGASGYTF
.,.,TRBJ1-5,TRBV4-1,TGCGCCAGCAGCCTCACAGGGTTGAGCAATCAGCCCCAGCATTTT,CASSLTGLSNQPQHF
.,.,TRBJ1-4,TRBV6-1,TGTGCCAGCAGTGTCCTAGCGGGGAATGAAAAACTGTTTTTT,CASSVLAGNEKLFF
.,TRBD1,TRBJ2-7,TRBV6-1,TGTGCCAGCAGCGTGACAGGGGTCGAGCAGTACTTC,CASSVTGVEQYF
.,TRBD1,TRBJ2-3,TRBV29-1,TGCAGCGTTGAAGGACAGGGTGAAGCTAGCACAGATACGCAGTATTTT,CSVEGQGEASTDTQYF
.,TRBD1,TRBJ2-7,TRBV6-6,TGTGCCAGCAGTCGGACAGGGGAGTCTTACGAGCAGTACTTC,CASSRTGESYEQYF
.,TRBD2,TRBJ2-7,TRBV10-2,TGCGCCAGCAGACTTGGACAGTACCGAACTCCGGGACTAGCGGGAATGGAAGAGCAGTACTTC,CASRLGQYRTPGLAGMEEQYF
once,.,TRBJ2-3,TRBV10-3,TGTGCCATCGGCCCATCGACAGATACGCAGTATTTT,CAIGPSTDTQYF
.,TRBD1,TRBJ2-7,TRBV5-1,TGCGCCAGCAGCTTCGGACAGGGTCAAGAGCAGTACTTC,CASSFGQGQEQYF
.,.,TRBJ2-7,TRBV7-6,TGTGCCAGCAGCTCCGCGCGTGACTCCTACGAGCAGTACTTC,CASSSARDSYEQYF
.,.,TRBJ2-4,TRBV5-6,TGTGCCAGCAGTGTCGGAGGGGTAGCCAAAAACATTCAGTACTTC,CASSVGGVAKNIQYF
once,.,TRBJ2-3,TRBV6-5,TGTGCCGTTCGGGTTAGCACAGATACGCAGTATTTT,CAVRVSTDTQYF
.,TRBD2,TRBJ2-1,TRBV30,TGTGCCTGGAGGGCAAACGTCCTAGCGGGGGTGTTCAATGAGCAGTTCTTC,CAWRANVLAGVFNEQFF
.,TRBD1,TRBJ2-6,TRBV5-6,TGTGCCAGCAGCCTTCCGGGACAGGGGCATGGTGGGGCCAACGTCCTGACTTTC,CASSLPGQGHGGANVLTF
.,.,TRBJ2-7,TRBV28,TGTGCCAGCAGTCCCGGGGGATCCTACGAGCAGTACTTC,CASSPGGSYEQYF
.,.,TRBJ1-5,TRBV19,TGTGCCAGTAGCTCCCCGGGGAAGGGATGGAGCAATCAGCCCCAGCATTTT,CASSSPGKGWSNQPQHF
.,TRBD2,TRBJ2-1,TRBV30,TGTGCCTGGAGTTCGAATAGCGGGGCCAATGAGCAGTTCTTC,CAWSSNSGANEQFF
.,TRBD2,TRBJ2-3,TRBV7-3,TGTGCCAGCAGCTCATATCTAGCGGGAGGTTTGGGAGATACGCAGTATTTT,CASSSYLAGGLGDTQYF
.,.,TRBJ1-6,TRBV19,TGTGCCAGTAGTACCCAAGGGGCTCGTAATTCACCCCTCCACTTT,CASSTQGARNSPLHF
.,TRBD1,TRBJ1-6,TRBV30,TGTGCCTGGAGTCGGACAGGGGGTGATAATTCACCCCTCCACTTT,CAWSRTGGDNSPLHF
few,.,TRBJ2-2,TRBV5-1,TGCGCCAGCAGCCCGGGGCGGTCCGGGGGCACCGGGGAGCTGTTTTTT,CASSPGRSGGTGELFF
.,.,TRBJ1-2,TRBV5-4,TGTGCCAGCAGCTTTGATGTAGGGGTTGCCTATACCCTTAGCTATGGCTACACCTTC,CASSFDVGVAYTLSYGYTF